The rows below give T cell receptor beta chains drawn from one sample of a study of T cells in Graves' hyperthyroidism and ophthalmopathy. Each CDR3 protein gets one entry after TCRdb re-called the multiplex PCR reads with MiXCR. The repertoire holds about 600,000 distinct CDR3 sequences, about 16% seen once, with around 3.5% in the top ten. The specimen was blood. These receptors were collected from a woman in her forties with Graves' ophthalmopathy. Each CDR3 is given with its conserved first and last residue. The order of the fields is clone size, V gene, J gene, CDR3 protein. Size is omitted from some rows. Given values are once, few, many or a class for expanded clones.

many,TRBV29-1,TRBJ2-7,CSVERDRPPYEQYF
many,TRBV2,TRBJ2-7,CASSVSLAYEQYF
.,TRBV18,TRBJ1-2,CASSPPTGQGYGYTF
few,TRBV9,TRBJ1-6,CASSVGSLNSPLHF
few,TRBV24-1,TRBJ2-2,CATSERGQGELFF
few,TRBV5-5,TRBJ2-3,CASSFLDTDTQYF
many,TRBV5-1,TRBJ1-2,CASSLIGQGDGYTF
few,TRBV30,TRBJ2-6,CAWSVRRSGANVLTF
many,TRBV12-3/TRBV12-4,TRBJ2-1,CASSRSQRAYNEQFF
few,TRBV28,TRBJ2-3,CASSPSGAGTDTQYF
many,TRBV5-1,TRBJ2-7,CASSLVQGYEQYF
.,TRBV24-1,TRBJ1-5,CATSLNGVNQPQHF
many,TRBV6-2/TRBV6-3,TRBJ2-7,CASISSGSPYEQYF
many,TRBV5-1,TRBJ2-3,CASSSGLSDTQYF
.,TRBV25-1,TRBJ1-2,CASSERWGGESGYTF
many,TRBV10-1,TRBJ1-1,CASSESRAGAEAFF
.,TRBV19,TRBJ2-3,CASSISLLAGGVTDTQYF
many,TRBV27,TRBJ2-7,CASSSSLAGGAGEQYF
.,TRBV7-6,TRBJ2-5,CASSRNLADRQETQYF
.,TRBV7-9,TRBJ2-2,CASSSPRGAGTGELFF
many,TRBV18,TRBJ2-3,CASSPNSGDRQTQYF
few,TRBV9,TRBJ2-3,CASSVTPGTSGESTDTQYF
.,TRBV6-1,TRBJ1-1,CATRDTTEAFF
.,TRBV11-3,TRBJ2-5,CASSSPGGAETQYF
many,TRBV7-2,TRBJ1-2,CASSEGINYGYTF
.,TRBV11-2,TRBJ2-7,CASSRLTSSDEQYF
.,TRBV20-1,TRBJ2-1,CSASRPANEQFF
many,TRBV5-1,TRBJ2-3,CASSQGLAARTDTQYF
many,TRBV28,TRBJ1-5,CASSRQGALSNQPQHF
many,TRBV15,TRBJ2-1,CATSRDGEVSSYNEQFF
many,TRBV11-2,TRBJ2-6,CASSPVRGQWANVLTF
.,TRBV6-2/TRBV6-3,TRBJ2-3,CASSYLGTASTDTQYF
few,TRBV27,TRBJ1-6,CASRLGQGPTPLHF
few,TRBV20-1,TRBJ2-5,CSAKGTSGWETQYF
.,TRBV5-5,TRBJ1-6,CASSLSINSPLHF
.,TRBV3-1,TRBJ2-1,CASSQGASGVYNEQFF
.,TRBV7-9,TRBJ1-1,CASTLEELMNTEAFF
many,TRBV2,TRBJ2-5,CASSPTSGRAGETQYF
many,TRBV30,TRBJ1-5,CAWSVASLDQPQHF
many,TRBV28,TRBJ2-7,CASRKAGVFYEQYF
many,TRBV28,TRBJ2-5,CASSTSDRGFQETQYF
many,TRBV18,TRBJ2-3,CASSPPGFSTDTQYF
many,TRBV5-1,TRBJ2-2,CASSPGSYTGELFF
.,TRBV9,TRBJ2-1,CASIPFGGGRLQYEQFF
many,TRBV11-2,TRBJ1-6,CASSLAQGSYNSPLHF
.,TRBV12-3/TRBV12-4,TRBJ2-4,CASSLAGIQYF
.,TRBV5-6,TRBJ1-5,CASSSGYGQPQHF
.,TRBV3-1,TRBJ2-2,CASSSDVGTGELFF
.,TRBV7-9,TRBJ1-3,CASSLAVDISGNTIYF
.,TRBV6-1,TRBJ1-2,CASSYLGTYGYTF
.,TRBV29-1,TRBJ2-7,CSVAFSTTSEAEQYF
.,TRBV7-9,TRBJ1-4,CASSSTPAGEKLFF
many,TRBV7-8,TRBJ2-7,CASSSDAGGQYF
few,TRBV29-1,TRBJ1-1,CSVAGLGGGNTEAFF
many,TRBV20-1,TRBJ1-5,CSGGDGADQPQHF
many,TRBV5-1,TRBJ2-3,CASSPEQGARTDTQYF
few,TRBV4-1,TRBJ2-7,CASSQDPGQLAYEQYF
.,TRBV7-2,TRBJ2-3,CASGAGPREGDTQYF